The 18 T cell receptor beta chains below all came from one sample that was sequenced in a study of T cell responses to AZD1222 COVID-19 vaccine. Here immunoSEQ multiplex PCR was the method, and the copy in TCRdb shows in-frame clones only, minus some. The data hold fewer than 200,000 clones, with more than 80% observed a single time. The sample here was peripheral blood, taken on day 0 of AZD1222 vaccination. Every receptor here comes from an adult in good health.

CDR3 region: CASSSHGTSGVDEQFF. CDR3 DNA: TGTGCCAGCAGCTCTCACGGGACTAGCGGGGTAGATGAGCAGTTCTTC. This chain connects TRBV7-2 to TRBJ2-1; the match to TRBD2 covers 13 bases. This CDR3 contains 16 residues. V lost 4 bases to trimming and J lost 8 bases; unmatched junction nucleotides: 8. CDR1 is SGHTA, CDR2 FQGNSA, per germline.

The table lists this clone with a few counts. The chain uses TRBV28 and TRBJ2-7; 10 bases fit TRBD1. Germline assignment: CDR1 MDHEN and CDR2 SYDVKM. V was clipped by 7 bases and J by 12 bases; unmatched bases: 15. This CDR3 is 14 amino acids long. CDR3 loop: CASINTGTGVNPYF. In nucleotides, the CDR3 is TGTGCCAGCATTAATACCGGGACAGGGGTGAATCCGTACTTC.

The gene calls are TRBV3-1 (or the pseudogene TRBV3-2) and TRBJ1-2; possibly TRBD1 for D (5 bases). The CDR3 covers 14 residues. Trimming stripped 0 bases from V and 8 bases from J, with 13 bases between. The V gene's germline CDR1 is LGHDT and CDR2 YNNKEL (reference sequence). The CDR3 DNA reads as TGTGCCAGCAGCCAAGACCAGGGAGTGGGAGGCTACACCTTC. Its translation: CASSQDQGVGGYTF.

V and J are TRBV28 and TRBJ1-2; 9 bases fit TRBD1. The CDR3 loop spans 14 amino acids. The germline V gene encodes CDR1 MDHEN and CDR2 SYDVKM. J was trimmed by 4 bases and V by 5 bases; bases with no gene match: 5. The CDR3 DNA is TGTGCCAGCAGTAGGACAGGGGCTGGCTATGGCTACACCTTC. It translates to CASSRTGAGYGYTF.

Remarks on this clone: In the same sample, other DNA sequences code for this CDR3. The rearrangement links TRBV5-6 to TRBJ1-5; unclear D gene. Germline CDR1 SGHDT, CDR2 YYEEEE. The germline V and J ends were trimmed by 0 bases and 3 bases, with 10 bases remaining between them. The CDR3 extends over 15 amino acids. The DNA for the CDR3 is TGTGCCAGCAGCTTGGGCCCGGGCCCCAATCAGCCCCAGCATTTT. Its translation is CASSLGPGPNQPQHF.

The J gene is TRBJ2-5, the V gene TRBV11-2; perhaps TRBD1 as D (5 bases). CDR1 is SGHAT, CDR2 FQNNGV, per germline. CDR3 length equals 14 residues. Trimming pared 5 bases from V and 2 bases from J, leaving 12 bases between. The chain's CDR3 is CASSGLGQQETQYF. Here the CDR3 DNA reads TGTGCCAGCAGCGGGCTGGGGCAGCAAGAGACCCAGTACTTC.

The CDR3 sequence: CASSFGTDTQYF. The CDR3 coding sequence is TGTGCCAGCAGTTTCGGGACAGATACGCAGTATTTT. The rearrangement links TRBV12-3 or TRBV12-4 to TRBJ2-3; no reliable D call. V was shortened by 3 bases and J by 3 bases, with 4 bases between the two germline ends. This CDR3 contains 12 residues.

The chain employs TRBV6-5 and TRBJ1-3, with 8 bases aligning to TRBD1. V was pared by 2 bases and J by 4 bases, with 7 bases of the junction left unmatched. The germline V gene has CDR1 MNHEY and CDR2 SVGAGI. The CDR3 spans 16 residues. The CDR3 DNA reads as TGTGCCAGCAGTTACGACGGACAGGGAGGAGGAAACACCATATATTTT. Its translation: CASSYDGQGGGNTIYF.

With respect to this clone: One end of the junction fails to match germline, which may point to a read error. The rearrangement uses TRBV7-3 and TRBJ2-1, with unresolved D. The germline CDR1 and CDR2 sequences are SGHTA and FQGTGA. The CDR3 length is 13 residues. The CDR3 DNA reads as TGTGCCAGCAGCCCGATCGGTGGCAACGCCCTCCTCTTC. Its protein is CASSPIGGNALLF. Based on the CDR3 plus reference TRBV7-3 and TRBJ2-1, the full variable domain is GAGVSQTPSNKVTEKGKYVELRCDPISGHTALYWYRQSLGQGPEFLIYFQGTGAADDSGLPNDRFFAVRPEGSVSTLKIQRTERGDSAVYLCASSPIGGNALLFGPGTRLTVL.

The chain has TRBV10-2 and TRBJ2-4; TRBD2 matches at 7 bases. CDR3 length: 16 residues. Germline CDR1 and CDR2: WSHSY and SAAADI. V lost 5 bases, J lost 4 bases, and 11 bases stayed unmatched. CDR3 sequence reads: CASSPVLAVLKNIQYF. In DNA form, the CDR3 reads TGCGCCAGCAGTCCGGTCCTAGCGGTCCTTAAAAACATTCAGTACTTC.

V is TRBV9 and J is TRBJ1-1; D is undetermined. The CDR3 has 15 residues. V dropped 4 bases and J dropped 2 bases, with 15 bases sitting between them. Germline assignment: CDR1 SGDLS and CDR2 YYNGEE. CDR3 loop: CASSRLLGRNTEAFF. The CDR3 coding sequence is TGTGCCAGCAGCCGCCTCCTGGGGAGAAACACTGAAGCTTTCTTT.

The chain couples TRBV28 to TRBJ2-5; D tentatively reads TRBD1 or TRBD2 (5 bases each). There are 15 residues in the CDR3. Germline loops: CDR1 MDHEN, CDR2 SYDVKM. V was shortened by 7 bases and J by 5 bases, with 20 bases between the two germline ends. CDR3 nucleotide sequence: TGTGCCAGCATACCCGGGACCAGGGCCCTTGAGACCCAGTACTTC. Amino acid sequence: CASIPGTRALETQYF.

The CDR3 region is CASSPYGTTNEKLFF. In DNA, the CDR3 is TGTGCCAGCAGCCCTTACGGTACAACTAATGAAAAACTGTTTTTT. The chain joins TRBV5-6 to TRBJ1-4, with unresolved D. The CDR3 runs 15 residues. Germline CDR1 SGHDT, CDR2 YYEEEE. The germline V and J ends were trimmed by 4 bases and 0 bases, with 10 bases remaining between them.

The chain couples TRBV28 to TRBJ1-2; TRBD1 matches 9 bases. CDR3 size: 16 residues. Germline V gene lookup returns CDR1 MDHEN and CDR2 SYDVKM. V trimming: 5 bases; J trimming: 5 bases; junction bases outside the gene matches: 12. This chain's CDR3 is CASSALRDRVIYGYTF. CDR3 DNA: TGTGCCAGCAGTGCACTCCGGGACAGGGTGATTTATGGCTACACCTTC.

The chain employs TRBV5-1 and TRBJ1-2; D may be TRBD1 (5 bases). The CDR3 runs 12 residues. The V and J ends lost 2 bases and 8 bases respectively, with 10 bases between them. The V gene's germline CDR1 is SGHRS and CDR2 YFSETQ. CDR3 in amino acids: CASSFGGEGYTF. DNA for the CDR3: TGCGCCAGCAGCTTTGGGGGTGAAGGCTACACCTTC.

The chain has TRBV3-1 (or the pseudogene TRBV3-2) and TRBJ1-5, with no clear D. The V end lost 3 bases, the J end lost 6 bases, and 24 bases lay between the germline ends. This CDR3 has 18 amino acids. Looked up from germline, CDR1 is LGHDT and CDR2 is YNNKEL (reference sequence). CDR3 in amino acids: CASSQRVPGSSGFQPQHF. CDR3 in DNA: TGTGCCAGCAGCCAGAGGGTACCGGGCTCTTCTGGCTTTCAGCCCCAGCATTTT.

The rearrangement links TRBV7-2 to TRBJ2-1, with no clear D. V lost 5 bases and J lost 8, with 10 bases in between. This CDR3 comprises 12 residues. CDR1 and CDR2 from the germline V gene are SGHTA and FQGNSA. The CDR3 DNA reads TGTGCCAGCAGCCCCAGTGTCCATGAGCAGTTCTTC. This encodes CASSPSVHEQFF.

The rearrangement uses TRBV25-1 and TRBJ2-1; 7 bases align to TRBD2. Germline CDR1 and CDR2: MGHDK and SYGVNS. CDR3 size: 12 residues. With V trimmed by 9 bases and J by 12 bases, 11 bases remained unmatched. CDR3 amino acids: CASAGESFGQFF. The DNA for the CDR3 is TGTGCCAGTGCGGGGGAGTCGTTTGGGCAGTTCTTC. Supplemented by reference TRBV25-1 and TRBJ2-1, the full variable domain reads EADIYQTPRYLVIGTGKKITLECSQTMGHDKMYWYQQDPGMELHLIHYSYGVNSTEKGDLSSESTVSRIRTEHFPLTLESARPSHTSQYLCASAGESFGQFFGPGTRLTVL.